This entry describes one TCR beta chain. This entry belongs to a study of blood T cell repertoires in COVID-19. The V gene end was trimmed by 1 base and the J gene end by 5 bases; junction bases not matched to a gene: 13. The CDR3 covers 20 residues. Germline CDR1 reads SGDLS; CDR2 reads YYNGEE. Original handling: Amplifying reference gene primers gave estimates of nucleated cell counts. Sequencing used immunoSEQ multiplex PCR; TCRdb keeps in-frame clones, though not all of them. The V and J calls and clone size are taken from that table; D and trimming were inferred from the DNA. Altogether a few hundred thousand clones are present, about 85% being singletons, with the ten largest covering approximately 2.2%.

The chain combines TRBV9 with TRBJ2-3, with 16 bases aligning to TRBD2. The receptor comes from a man between 18 and 35 years old with active or convalescent COVID-19. Sequences were obtained from peripheral blood. CDR3: CASSVKTPGLAGGPQDTQYF. In nucleotides, the CDR3 is TGTGCCAGCAGCGTAAAAACCCCGGGACTAGCGGGAGGGCCCCAAGATACGCAGTATTTT.